These 26 T cell receptor beta chains share one sample of origin, sequenced in a study of vaccination effects on CD4 cells after COVID-19 (dated by TCRdb to between 2021 and 2022). These receptors are not linked to any known antigen. In the ViraFEST assay, PBMC were stimulated with viral peptide pools, and antigen-specific CD4+ T cell clonotypes were then identified by expansion using TCR sequencing. After around 10 days of culture, CD4+ T cells were isolated with the EasySep CD4+ T cell isolation kit. Each participant got two doses of an mRNA SARS-CoV-2 vaccine, either BNT162b2 or mRNA-1273. Libraries were made using the immunoSEQ multiplex PCR assay. Here the immuneACCESS table is served through TCRdb, limited to in-frame sequences with V and J called. Missing clones are a known gap in these copies; in checked studies unresolved V genes cover under half, and the rest lacks a known reason. This sample comprises approximately 26,000 clones, over 75% of them detected only once. The biggest ten clones account for 6.5% of the sample.

The specimen was CD4+ T cells from PBMCs cultured with SARS-CoV-2 spike peptides, collected after COVID-19 vaccination. In light of the paper, this sample's cell subset or site label describes: SARS-CoV-2 spike overlapping peptide pool stimulation. The source of these receptors is a human donor who received a COVID-19 vaccine. Some clones in this sample may be carry-over from other donors' samples.

This chain connects TRBV6-4 to TRBJ1-1; 9 bases are shared with TRBD1. CDR1 and CDR2 from the germline V gene are MRHNA and SNTAGT. CDR3 length: 16 amino acids. The J segment lost 1 base and the V segment lost 5 bases, leaving 8 bases of the junction unmatched. The CDR3 protein is CASSFTGGGQNTEAFF. The CDR3 bases are TGTGCCAGCAGTTTTACAGGGGGCGGACAGAACACTGAAGCTTTCTTT.

The V call is TRBV19, the J call TRBJ1-3; D gene ambiguous. V was clipped by 0 bases and J by 3 bases, with 9 bases between them. The germline gives CDR1 LNHDA, CDR2 SQIVND (reference sequence). The CDR3 totals 15 residues. For the CDR3, the DNA is TGTGCCAGTAGTATAGACCTGGACCGTGGAAACACCATATATTTT. The encoded protein is CASSIDLDRGNTIYF.

In this sample, this clone turned up once. The rearrangement joins TRBV2 to TRBJ2-3; maybe TRBD1 (6 bases). Germline CDR1 and CDR2: SNHLY and FYNNEI. CDR3 size: 12 residues. Trimming removed 7 bases from V and 3 bases from J, with 8 bases in between. The CDR3 protein is CASTGDTDTQYF. The CDR3 DNA is TGTGCCAGCACAGGGGATACAGATACGCAGTATTTT.

J is TRBJ2-2 and V is TRBV6-5; the D is unclear. Germline CDR1 is MNHEY and CDR2 is SVGAGI. V was clipped by 7 bases and J by 1 base, with 4 bases between them. The CDR3 runs 12 residues. DNA for the CDR3: TGTGCCAGCAAGGGGAACACCGGGGAGCTGTTTTTT. Protein: CASKGNTGELFF.

CDR3 region: CASSPTLQGGETQYF. The CDR3 DNA reads as TGTGCCAGCAGTCCTACTCTACAGGGAGGGGAGACCCAGTACTTC. The V and J genes are TRBV3-1 (or the pseudogene TRBV3-2) and TRBJ2-5, with D perhaps TRBD2 (7 bases). CDR1 and CDR2 from the germline V gene are LGHDT and YNNKEL (reference sequence). The CDR3 covers 15 residues. V dropped 6 bases and J dropped 5 bases, with 19 bases sitting between them.

The chain is built from TRBV7-3 and TRBJ1-3, with no clear D. Per germline, CDR1 SGHTA and CDR2 FQGTGA. Trimming shortened V by 3 bases and J by 0 bases, and 9 bases separated the two germline ends. The CDR3 consists of 15 residues. CDR3 sequence: CASSFGGFSGNTIYF. The CDR3 region has the DNA TGTGCCAGCAGCTTCGGCGGCTTCTCTGGAAACACCATATATTTT.

This rearrangement joins TRBV7-9 to TRBJ1-5; D perhaps matches TRBD1 (6 bases). The V end was cut by 4 bases, the J end by 5 bases, with 15 bases between. The CDR3 contains 15 residues. The germline gives CDR1 SEHNR, CDR2 FQNEAQ (reference sequence). The CDR3 sequence is CASSSHRVGDQPQHF. The CDR3 DNA follows: TGTGCCAGCAGCTCCCACAGGGTAGGGGATCAGCCCCAGCATTTT.

J is TRBJ1-6 and V is TRBV11-2, with TRBD1 identical over 9 bases. V shed 1 base, J shed 13 bases, and the junction held 5 bases outside the gene matches. In germline, CDR1 is SGHAT, CDR2 FQNNGV. This CDR3 has 14 amino acids. The CDR3 DNA reads as TGTGCCAGCAGCTTAGGGACAGGGGACATCCCCCTCCACTTT. Its translation is CASSLGTGDIPLHF.

V and J are TRBV6-6 and TRBJ1-5, with D hard to call. V lost 5 bases, J lost 0 bases, and 5 bases lay in between. The CDR3 has 13 residues. In germline, CDR1 is MNHNY, CDR2 SVGAGI (reference sequence). CDR3 in amino acids: CASSAYSNQPQHF. As DNA, the CDR3 is TGTGCCAGCAGTGCGTATAGCAATCAGCCCCAGCATTTT.

The rearrangement links TRBV6-5 to TRBJ1-5; TRBD1 aligns across 7 bases. There are 14 residues in the CDR3. Germline V gene sequence: CDR1 MNHEY, CDR2 SVGAGI. V was clipped by 4 bases and J by 2 bases; unmatched bases: 2. The CDR3, as DNA: TGTGCCAGCAGTTCGGACAGGCGCAATCAGCCCCAGCATTTT. It is translated as CASSSDRRNQPQHF.

The CDR3 coding sequence is TGTGCCAGCAGTTATAACCAACTAGCGGGTCACAATGAGCAGTTCTTC. It specifies CASSYNQLAGHNEQFF. The J gene is TRBJ2-1, the V gene TRBV6-5; 9 bases align to TRBD2. V lost 3 bases to trimming and J lost 5 bases; unmatched junction nucleotides: 8. Germline-derived CDR1 and CDR2 are MNHEY and SVGAGI. The CDR3 is 16 residues long.

The CDR3 region is CASSQVNLPATQYF. In DNA, the CDR3 is TGTGCCAGCAGCCAAGTAAATCTTCCTGCTACGCAGTATTTT. This chain links TRBV4-2 with TRBJ2-3, with D hard to call. This CDR3 is 14 amino acids long. In germline, CDR1 is LGHNA, CDR2 YNFKEQ. V was pared by 1 base and J by 8 bases, with 13 bases between.

The rearrangement joins TRBV18 to TRBJ1-1, with D possibly being TRBD1 (5 bases). Germline CDR1 and CDR2: KGHSH and LQKENI. CDR3 length: 12 amino acids. V was pared by 5 bases and J by 5 bases, with 9 bases between. The CDR3 DNA reads as TGTGCCAGCTCAGCGCAGGGAACTGAAGCTTTCTTT. Translation: CASSAQGTEAFF.

The table lists this clone with a count of one. The gene calls are TRBV9 and TRBJ2-1, with 14 bases aligning to TRBD2. This CDR3 is 18 amino acids long. Germline loops: CDR1 SGDLS, CDR2 YYNGEE. After removal of 4 bases from V and 6 bases from J, the junction contained 12 bases not matched to a gene. The chain's CDR3 is CASSIRLAGGLNRNEQFF. CDR3 bases: TGTGCCAGCAGCATCCGACTAGCGGGGGGGCTTAATCGCAATGAGCAGTTCTTC.

The chain combines TRBV2 with TRBJ1-5; no clear D gene. The CDR3 spans 12 residues. With 6 bases removed from V and 1 base from J, the gap between germline ends came to 4 bases. Per germline, CDR1 SNHLY and CDR2 FYNNEI. The CDR3, as DNA: TGTGCCAGCAGGGAGAGCAATCAGCCCCAGCATTTT. This encodes CASRESNQPQHF. The full variable domain, with the rest looked up from reference TRBV2 and TRBJ1-5, is EPEVTQTPSHQVTQMGQEVILRCVPISNHLYFYWYRQILGQKVEFLVSFYNNEISEKSEIFDDQFSVERPDGSNFTLKIRSTKLEDSAMYFCASRESNQPQHFGDGTRLSIL.

The chain joins TRBV2 to TRBJ2-7; D is undetermined. In germline, CDR1 is SNHLY, CDR2 FYNNEI. V lost 4 bases to trimming and J lost 1 base, with 2 bases between them. This CDR3 comprises 11 residues. This CDR3 is CASSGSYEQYV. CDR3 nucleotide sequence: TGTGCCAGCAGTGGGTCCTACGAGCAGTACGTC.

In the case of this clone: A read error may account for a junction end that differs from germline. Other DNA variants within this sample encode the same CDR3. V and J are TRBV4-1 and TRBJ1-3; TRBD1 agrees at 9 bases. Germline V gene data show CDR1 as MGHRA and CDR2 as YSYEKL. This CDR3 is 18 amino acids long. DNA of the CDR3: TGCGCCAGCAGTCAAGATGTAGGGGGACAGGGCAGAGGAAACACCATATATTTT. It yields the protein CASSQDVGGQGRGNTIYF.

The chain has TRBV6-5 and TRBJ2-7; unclear D gene. The CDR3 runs 13 residues. Trimming cost V 2 bases and J 3 bases, with 8 bases left between them. CDR1 MNHEY and CDR2 SVGAGI come from the germline V gene. The CDR3 spells CASSYMRFYEQYV. CDR3 DNA sequence: TGTGCCAGCAGTTACATGAGGTTCTACGAGCAGTACGTC.

The rearrangement uses TRBV27 and TRBJ2-6; D could derive from TRBD1 or TRBD2 (5 bases each). With 8 bases removed from V and 0 bases from J, the gap between germline ends came to 11 bases. CDR1 is MNHEY, CDR2 SMNVEV, per germline (reference sequence). This CDR3 is built from 15 residues. The CDR3 region has the DNA TGTGCCAGCGGGGACCGCCGCTCTGGGGCCAACGTCCTGACTTTC. As protein: CASGDRRSGANVLTF. Looking up the rest from reference TRBV27 and TRBJ2-6 gives the full variable domain: EAQVTQNPRYLITVTGKKLTVTCSQNMNHEYMSWYRQDPGLGLRQIYYSMNVEVTDKGDVPEGYKVSRKEKRNFPLILESPSPNQTSLYFCASGDRRSGANVLTFGAGSRLTVL.

This clone was counted a few times. The rearrangement uses TRBV2 and TRBJ1-6, with a possible D match to TRBD1 (5 bases). The CDR3 runs to 16 residues. Trimming removed 4 bases from V and 8 bases from J, with 18 bases in between. Germline CDR1 SNHLY, CDR2 FYNNEI. CDR3 nucleotide sequence: TGTGCCAGCAGTGCCGTGGGAGGGGAGCTCCATTCACCCCTCCACTTT. As protein: CASSAVGGELHSPLHF.

J is TRBJ2-5 and V is TRBV5-1; 12 positions agree with TRBD1. V shed 0 bases, J shed 1 base, and the junction held 4 bases outside the gene matches. The CDR3 length is 17 residues. The germline gives CDR1 SGHRS, CDR2 YFSETQ. The CDR3, as DNA: TGCGCCAGCAGCTTGGGGGACAGGGGGCGCAGCCAAGAGACCCAGTACTTC. This codes for CASSLGDRGRSQETQYF.

This chain links TRBV3-1 (or the pseudogene TRBV3-2) with TRBJ2-3; 11 positions agree with TRBD2. CDR1 LGHDT and CDR2 YNNKEL come from the germline V gene (reference sequence). V trimming: 1 base; J trimming: 6 bases; junction bases outside the gene matches: 12. The CDR3 has 18 residues. For the CDR3, the DNA is TGTGCCAGCAGCCAAGGGGTAGACATAGCGGGGGGGCGGGATACGCAGTATTTT. This translates into CASSQGVDIAGGRDTQYF.

The chain couples TRBV7-9 to TRBJ1-2, with 7 bases aligning to TRBD1. The junction had 5 bases not matched to a gene; V was cut back by 5 bases and J by 8 bases. Germline CDR1 and CDR2: SEHNR and FQNEAQ (reference sequence). The CDR3 runs 12 residues. The CDR3 loop reads CASSPGQVGYTF. The DNA for the CDR3 is TGTGCCAGCAGCCCCGGACAGGTCGGCTACACCTTC.

This CDR3 is CASRDRGVNEKLFF. CDR3 sequence (DNA): TGCGCCAGCAGGGACAGGGGGGTTAATGAAAAACTGTTTTTT. This sequence joins TRBV4-1 and TRBJ1-4; 10 nucleotides align to TRBD1. The CDR3 spans 14 residues. Germline assignment: CDR1 MGHRA and CDR2 YSYEKL. Trimming removed 6 bases from V and 4 bases from J; junction bases left unmatched: 2.

The chain uses TRBV21-1 and TRBJ2-1; TRBD2 was called by the table and not checked on the DNA. TRBV21-1 is described as a pseudogene. The CDR3 runs 17 residues. DNA of the CDR3: TGTGCCAGCAGCAAAGGGGGTAGCGGGCAAGAGTACAATGAGCAGTTCTTC. This encodes CASSKGGSGQEYNEQFF.

This rearrangement joins TRBV2 to TRBJ1-2; D gene ambiguous. Trimming stripped 7 bases from V and 4 bases from J, with 10 bases between. Germline-derived CDR1 and CDR2 are SNHLY and FYNNEI. CDR3 size: 12 residues. CDR3 in DNA: TGTGCCAGCACCGTAGGCAGCTATGGCTACACCTTC. This translates into CASTVGSYGYTF.